The T cell receptor beta chain described here comes from a study of CD8 T cells in ankylosing spondylitis. Making use of molecular barcodes, quantitative 5'-RACE generated TCR beta libraries. In TCRdb, the 5' RACE reads were re-called with MiXCR into one record per CDR3 protein. The data contain roughly 46,000 distinct CDR3 sequences, under 5% of them seen just once; the ten biggest clones take up roughly 4%. This clonotype has a count of ten or more. The antigen remains unidentified. The length of the CDR3 is 13 residues. Germline lookup yields CDR1 SGDLS and CDR2 YYNGEE. V was trimmed by 5 bases and J by 6 bases, leaving 14 bases between them. General observations from the study: Earlier literature documents some of the motif variants in reactive arthritis synovial fluid and blood. What appeared characteristic of ankylosing spondylitis blood was a TCR beta motif of about eight highly homologous variants.

The source of this sequence is a female donor with ankylosing spondylitis or in good health (not recorded which). The chain combines TRBV9 with TRBJ1-2; tentative D call: TRBD1 (6 bases). Sequencing was done on a sample of blood, either unsorted or a sorted T cell fraction (not recorded which). As DNA, the CDR3 is TGTGCCAGCAGTATTCGGCCAGGGGATGGCTACACCTTC. It codes for CASSIRPGDGYTF.